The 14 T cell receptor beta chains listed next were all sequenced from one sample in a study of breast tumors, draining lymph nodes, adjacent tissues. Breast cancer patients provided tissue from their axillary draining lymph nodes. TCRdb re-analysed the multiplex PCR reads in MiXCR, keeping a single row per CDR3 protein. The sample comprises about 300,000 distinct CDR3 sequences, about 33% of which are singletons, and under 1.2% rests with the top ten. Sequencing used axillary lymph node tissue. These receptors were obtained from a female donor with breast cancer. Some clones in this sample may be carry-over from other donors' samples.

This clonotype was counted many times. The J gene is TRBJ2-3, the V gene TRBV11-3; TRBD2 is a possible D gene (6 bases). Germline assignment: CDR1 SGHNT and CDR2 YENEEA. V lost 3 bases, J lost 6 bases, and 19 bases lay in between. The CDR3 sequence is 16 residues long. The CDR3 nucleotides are TGTGCCAGCAGCTTCGGGACTCAAAGGGGCGCGGATACGCAGTATTTT. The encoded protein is CASSFGTQRGADTQYF.

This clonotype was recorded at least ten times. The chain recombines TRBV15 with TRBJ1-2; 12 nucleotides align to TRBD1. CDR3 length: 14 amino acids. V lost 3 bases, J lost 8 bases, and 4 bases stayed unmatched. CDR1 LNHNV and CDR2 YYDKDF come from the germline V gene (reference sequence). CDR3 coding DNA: TGTGCCACCAGCAGGGGGGACAGGGGGCGCGGCTACACCTTC. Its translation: CATSRGDRGRGYTF.

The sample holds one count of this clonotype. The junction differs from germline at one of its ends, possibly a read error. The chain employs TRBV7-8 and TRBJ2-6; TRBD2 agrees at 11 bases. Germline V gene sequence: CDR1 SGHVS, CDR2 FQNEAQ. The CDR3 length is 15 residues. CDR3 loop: CASSSLSGRANVLPF. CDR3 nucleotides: TGTGCCAGCAGCTCCCTTAGCGGGAGGGCCAACGTCCTGCCTTTC.

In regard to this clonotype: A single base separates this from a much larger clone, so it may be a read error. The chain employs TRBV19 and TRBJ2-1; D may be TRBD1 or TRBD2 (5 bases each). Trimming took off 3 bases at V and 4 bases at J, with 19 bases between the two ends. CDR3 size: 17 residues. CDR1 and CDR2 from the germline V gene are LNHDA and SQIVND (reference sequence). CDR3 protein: CASSMGTGAGGYNEQFF. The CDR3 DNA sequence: TGTGCCAGTAGTATGGGTACCGGGGCAGGAGGATACAATGAGCAGTTCTTC. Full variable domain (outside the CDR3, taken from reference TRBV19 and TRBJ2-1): DGGITQSPKYLFRKEGQNVTLSCEQNLNHDAMYWYRQDPGQGLRLIYYSQIVNDFQKGDIAEGYSVSREKKESFPLTVTSAQKNPTAFYLCASSMGTGAGGYNEQFFGPGTRLTVL.

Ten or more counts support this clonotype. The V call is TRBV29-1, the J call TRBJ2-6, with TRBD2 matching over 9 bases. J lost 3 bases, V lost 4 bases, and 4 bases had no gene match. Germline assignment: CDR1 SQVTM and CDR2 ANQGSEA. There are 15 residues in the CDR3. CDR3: CSVASGTGGANVLTF. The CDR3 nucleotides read TGCAGCGTTGCTAGCGGGACTGGTGGGGCCAACGTCCTGACTTTC.

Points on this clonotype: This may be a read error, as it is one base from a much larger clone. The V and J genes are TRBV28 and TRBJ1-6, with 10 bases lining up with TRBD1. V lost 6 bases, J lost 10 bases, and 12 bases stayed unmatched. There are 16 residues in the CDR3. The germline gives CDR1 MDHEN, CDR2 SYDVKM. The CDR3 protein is CASSRLPGTGESPLHF. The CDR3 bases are TGTGCCAGCAGCCGGCTTCCCGGGACAGGGGAATCACCCCTCCACTTT. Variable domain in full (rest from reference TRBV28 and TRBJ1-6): DVKVTQSSRYLVKRTGEKVFLECVQDMDHENMFWYRQDPGLGLRLIYFSYDVKMKEKGDIPEGYSVSREKKERFSLILESASTNQTSMYLCASSRLPGTGESPLHFGNGTRLTVT.

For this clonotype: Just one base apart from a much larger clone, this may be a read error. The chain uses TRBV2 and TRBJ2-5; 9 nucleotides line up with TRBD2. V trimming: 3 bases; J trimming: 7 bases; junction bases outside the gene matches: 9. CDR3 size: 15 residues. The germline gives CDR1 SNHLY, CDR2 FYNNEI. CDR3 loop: CASSDGTSIKGTQYF. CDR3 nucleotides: TGTGCCAGCAGTGATGGGACTAGCATTAAAGGGACCCAGTACTTC. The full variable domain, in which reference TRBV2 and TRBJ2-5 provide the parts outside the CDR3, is EPEVTQTPSHQVTQMGQEVILRCVPISNHLYFYWYRQILGQKVEFLVSFYNNEISEKSEIFDDQFSVERPDGSNFTLKIRSTKLEDSAMYFCASSDGTSIKGTQYFGPGTRLLVL.

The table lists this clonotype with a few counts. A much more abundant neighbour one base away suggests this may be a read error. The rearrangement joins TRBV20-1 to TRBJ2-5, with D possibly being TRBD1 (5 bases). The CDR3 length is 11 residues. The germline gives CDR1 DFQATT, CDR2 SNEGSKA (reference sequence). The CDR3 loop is CSAGVQETQSF. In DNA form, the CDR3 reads TGCAGTGCAGGGGTCCAAGAGACCCAGTCCTTC.

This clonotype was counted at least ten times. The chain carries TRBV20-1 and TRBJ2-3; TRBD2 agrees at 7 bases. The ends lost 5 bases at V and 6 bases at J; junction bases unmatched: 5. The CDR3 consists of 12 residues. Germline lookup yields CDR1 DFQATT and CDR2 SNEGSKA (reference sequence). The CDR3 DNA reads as TGCAGTGCTCCATGGGGGGGGGATACGCAGTATTTT. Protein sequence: CSAPWGGDTQYF.

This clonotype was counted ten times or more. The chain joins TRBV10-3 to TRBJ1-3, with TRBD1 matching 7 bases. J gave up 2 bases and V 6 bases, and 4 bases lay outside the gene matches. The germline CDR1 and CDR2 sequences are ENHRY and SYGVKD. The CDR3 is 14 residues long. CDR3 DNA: TGTGCCATCAGCACAGGGGAGCCTGGAAACACCATATATTTT. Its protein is CAISTGEPGNTIYF.

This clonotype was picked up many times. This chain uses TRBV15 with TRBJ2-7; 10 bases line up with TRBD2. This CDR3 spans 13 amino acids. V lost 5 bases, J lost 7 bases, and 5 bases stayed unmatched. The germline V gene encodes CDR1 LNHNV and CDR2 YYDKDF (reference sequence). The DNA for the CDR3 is TGTGCCACCAGCGCTAGCGGGAGTGGTGAGCAGTACTTC. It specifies CATSASGSGEQYF.

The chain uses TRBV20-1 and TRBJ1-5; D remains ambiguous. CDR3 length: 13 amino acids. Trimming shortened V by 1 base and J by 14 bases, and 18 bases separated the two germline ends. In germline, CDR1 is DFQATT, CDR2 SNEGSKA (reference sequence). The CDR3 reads CSARVPAERFKHF. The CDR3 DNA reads TGCAGTGCTAGAGTCCCAGCGGAACGATTTAAGCATTTT.

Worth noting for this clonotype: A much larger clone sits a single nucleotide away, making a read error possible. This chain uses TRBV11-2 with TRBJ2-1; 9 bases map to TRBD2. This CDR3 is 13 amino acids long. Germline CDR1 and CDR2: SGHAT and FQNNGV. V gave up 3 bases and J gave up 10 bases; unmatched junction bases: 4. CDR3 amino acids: CASSFAGGAEQFF. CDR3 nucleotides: TGTGCCAGCAGCTTCGCGGGGGGGGCCGAGCAGTTCTTC.

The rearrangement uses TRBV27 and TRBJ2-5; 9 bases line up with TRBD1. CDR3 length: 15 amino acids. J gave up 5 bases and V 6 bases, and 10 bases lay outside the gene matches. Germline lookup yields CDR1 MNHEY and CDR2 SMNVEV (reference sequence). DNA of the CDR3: TGTGCCAGCAGGGGACAGGGAATGGGGAGGGAGACCCAGTACTTC. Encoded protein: CASRGQGMGRETQYF.